Below, 8 T cell receptor beta chains from the same sample are listed, as sequenced in a study of cytomegalovirus exposure and HLA in healthy donors (TCRdb year 2017). Library method: the immunoSEQ multiplex PCR assay. For the multiplex PCR, a mixture combining 60 forward primers for TCR Vbeta segments and 13 reverse primers for TCR Jbeta segments was used. TCRdb took over this immuneACCESS table, retaining in-frame rearrangements with V and J assigned. Such tables are incomplete; in checked studies, under half of the missing clones stem from an unresolved V gene, and the remainder is unexplained. The sample data list 150,000 or so clones, and roughly 73% of these were observed just once. Together, the top ten hold approximately 1.6% of the sample. The sequenced sample was PBMCs. The receptors come from a woman younger than 30 in good health and CMV-seronegative.

This chain uses TRBV11-1 with TRBJ2-5, with 8 positions matching TRBD2. CDR1 is SGHAT and CDR2 is FQDESV in the germline V gene (reference sequence). Trimming cost V 2 bases and J 4 bases; bases outside gene matches: 6. There are 15 residues in the CDR3. The CDR3 nucleotides are TGTGCCAGCAGCTTACTAGGACTAGCAGGAGAGACCCAGTACTTC. Translating gives CASSLLGLAGETQYF. The variable domain in full, with the rest retrieved from reference TRBV11-1 and TRBJ2-5, is EAEVAQSPRYKITEKSQAVAFWCDPISGHATLYWYRQILGQGPELLVQFQDESVVDDSQLPKDRFSAERLKGVDSTLKIQPAELGDSAMYLCASSLLGLAGETQYFGPGTRLLVL.

This clone was observed a single time. The V and J genes are TRBV5-1 and TRBJ2-5; 8 bases align to TRBD1. With 6 bases clipped from V and 1 base from J, the junction kept 5 bases outside the gene matches. The length of the CDR3 is 14 residues. CDR1 and CDR2 from the germline V gene are SGHRS and YFSETQ. CDR3 sequence reads: CASTIGQGQETQYF. For the CDR3, the DNA is TGCGCCAGCACCATCGGACAGGGCCAAGAGACCCAGTACTTC.

V usage is TRBV5-1 and J usage is TRBJ1-1; TRBD1 matches at 7 bases. The trim removed 2 bases at V and 3 bases at J, leaving 10 bases unmatched. This CDR3 has 16 residues. Germline CDR1 SGHRS, CDR2 YFSETQ. The CDR3: CASSLRLGDRDTEAFF. CDR3 sequence (DNA): TGCGCCAGCAGCTTACGTCTGGGTGACAGGGACACTGAAGCTTTCTTT.

This clone appeared a few times. This chain links TRBV28 with TRBJ1-4; D possibly corresponds to TRBD1 (5 bases). V lost 8 bases and J 0 bases, leaving 10 bases between the germline ends. The CDR3 is 14 amino acids. Germline CDR1 reads MDHEN; CDR2 reads SYDVKM. CDR3 in amino acids: CASHGGATNEKLFF. CDR3 bases: TGTGCCAGCCATGGGGGGGCAACTAATGAAAAACTGTTTTTT.

The sample holds a few counts of this clone. V and J are TRBV9 and TRBJ1-1; D uncertain. With 3 bases removed from V and 4 bases from J, the gap between germline ends came to 13 bases. Germline lookup yields CDR1 SGDLS and CDR2 YYNGEE. The CDR3 has 14 amino acids. The CDR3 loop reads CASSETVGSTEAFF. The CDR3 DNA reads TGTGCCAGCAGCGAAACAGTGGGGAGCACTGAAGCTTTCTTT.

The chain couples TRBV9 to TRBJ1-1; TRBD1 matches 8 bases. The CDR3 runs 13 residues. Germline V CDR1 and CDR2: SGDLS, YYNGEE. The V gene end was trimmed by 3 bases and the J gene end by 3 bases; junction bases not matched to a gene: 1. In DNA form, the CDR3 reads TGTGCCAGCAGCGCACAGGGGGACACTGAAGCTTTCTTT. Its protein is CASSAQGDTEAFF.

This clone was observed a few times. The CDR3 DNA reads TGTGCCAGCAGTGACTCGGAGGGGCACACAGATACGCAGTATTTT. This translates into CASSDSEGHTDTQYF. The J gene is TRBJ2-3, the V gene TRBV6-4, with TRBD2 as a possible D gene (6 bases). Germline-derived CDR1 and CDR2 are MRHNA and SNTAGT. Between the trimmed V and J ends, which lost 0 bases and 2 bases, there was a span of 9 bases. The CDR3 extends over 15 amino acids.

The rearrangement links TRBV5-1 to TRBJ2-5; 13 bases align to TRBD2. Trimming took 4 bases from V and 4 from J; bases not matched to a gene: 4. Germline CDR1 SGHRS, CDR2 YFSETQ. The CDR3 sequence is 15 residues long. The CDR3 spells CASSGTSGRAETQYF. Here the CDR3 DNA reads TGCGCCAGCAGCGGAACTAGCGGGAGGGCAGAGACCCAGTACTTC.